This TCR beta chain was obtained from a study of blood T cell repertoires in COVID-19. Study-level background: The United States, Italy and Spain provided the acute and convalescent COVID-19 samples. From T cells, B-cell-depleted T cells, or PBMCs came the material, which was cDNA or gDNA.

Details on this clone: The same CDR3 arises from other DNA sequences in this sample as well.

Trimming removed 8 bases at V and 0 bases at J, with 7 bases between. CDR3 size: 13 residues. Germline assignment: CDR1 MDHEN and CDR2 SYDVKM. In terms of age and location, participants ranged from roughly 18 to 95 years and lived in about two dozen US areas. Under the authors' procedure: The authors estimated nucleated cell counts from reference gene primer amplification. The table came from immunoSEQ multiplex PCR; TCRdb's copy has only in-frame clones and leaves some out. The DNA gave D and trimming, while V, J and clone size come from that table. The profile shows approximately 450,000 clones, 87% of them singletons.

Sequenced: PBMCs or T cells enriched from blood (not recorded which). The clonotype comes from a woman aged 18 to 35 with acute COVID-19. J is TRBJ1-4 and V is TRBV28, with D perhaps matching TRBD1 (5 bases). This CDR3 reads CASGGATNEKLFF. CDR3 coding DNA: TGTGCCAGCGGAGGGGCAACTAATGAAAAACTGTTTTTT.